The clone carrying this TCR delta chain has just a few counts. Given a far larger clone just one base away, this is likely a sequencing read error. Within the sample, other DNA sequences also encode this same CDR3. This CDR3 comprises 12 residues. CDR1 and CDR2 (germline): TSWWSYY, QGS. TCRdb called clones anew from the RT-PCR reads with CATT. The sample holds over a thousand delta-chain clones; around 5.3% are singletons and the top ten take under 25%. This sample was included in a study of gamma-delta T cells after stem cell transplantation. This chain links TRDV1 with TRDJ1; D perhaps matches TRDD3 (6 bases). The receptor was derived from a human donor. It is not recorded whose cells these are; they may come from a transplant donor. The sample consisted of gamma-delta T cells. The CDR3 loop reads CALGGHLSGLIF. The CDR3 DNA sequence: TGTGCCCTTGGGGGCCACCTGAGCGGACTCATCTTT.